What follows describes a single TCR beta chain. This sample was included in a study of CXCR3-negative and CXCR3-positive naive CD8 T cells. The authors prepared UMI-labeled TRB cDNA libraries by 5' RACE. TCRdb reprocessed the 5' RACE reads, with one entry per CDR3 protein and no DNA. This table holds some 40,000 distinct CDR3 sequences. The CDR3 spans 15 residues. Germline CDR1 reads LNHNV; CDR2 reads YYDKDF (reference sequence). The chain carries TRBV15 and TRBJ2-7; TCRdb's D call of TRBD1 is untestable without DNA. Sequencing input: memory CD8+ T cells from blood. The sequence was collected from a human donor in good health. Some clones in this sample may be carry-over from other donors' samples. The CDR3 here is CATSRDRGGLYEQYF.